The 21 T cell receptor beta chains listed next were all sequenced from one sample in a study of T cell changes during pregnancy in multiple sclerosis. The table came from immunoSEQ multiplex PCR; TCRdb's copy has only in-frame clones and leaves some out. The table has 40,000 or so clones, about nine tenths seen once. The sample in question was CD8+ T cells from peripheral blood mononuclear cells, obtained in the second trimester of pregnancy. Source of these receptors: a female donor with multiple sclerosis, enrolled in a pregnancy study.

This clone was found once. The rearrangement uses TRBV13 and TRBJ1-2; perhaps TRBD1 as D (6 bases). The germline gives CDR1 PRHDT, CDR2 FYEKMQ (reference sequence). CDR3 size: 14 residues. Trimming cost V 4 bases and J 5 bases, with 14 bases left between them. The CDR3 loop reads CASSSSGTTYGYTF. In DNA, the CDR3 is TGTGCCAGCAGCTCCTCCGGGACAACGTATGGCTACACCTTC.

The DNA for the CDR3 is TGCGCCAGCAGCTTGGAGGTCGGAGCTAACTATGGCTACACCTTC. It specifies CASSLEVGANYGYTF. The chain uses TRBV5-1 and TRBJ1-2, with D uncertain. V lost 0 bases to trimming and J lost 0 bases, with 9 bases between them. The V gene's germline CDR1 is SGHRS and CDR2 YFSETQ. This CDR3 comprises 15 residues.

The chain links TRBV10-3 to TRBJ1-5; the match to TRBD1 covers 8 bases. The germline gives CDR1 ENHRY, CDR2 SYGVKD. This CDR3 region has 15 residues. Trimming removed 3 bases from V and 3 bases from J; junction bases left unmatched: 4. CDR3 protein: CAISESGGPNQPQHF. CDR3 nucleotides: TGTGCCATCAGTGAATCAGGGGGCCCCAATCAGCCCCAGCATTTT.

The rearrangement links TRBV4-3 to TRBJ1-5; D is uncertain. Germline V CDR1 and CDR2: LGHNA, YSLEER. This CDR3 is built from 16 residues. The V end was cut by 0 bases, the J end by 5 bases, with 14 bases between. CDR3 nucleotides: TGCGCCAGCAGCCAAGATCATGGCGGAATTGATCAGCCCCAGCATTTT. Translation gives CASSQDHGGIDQPQHF.

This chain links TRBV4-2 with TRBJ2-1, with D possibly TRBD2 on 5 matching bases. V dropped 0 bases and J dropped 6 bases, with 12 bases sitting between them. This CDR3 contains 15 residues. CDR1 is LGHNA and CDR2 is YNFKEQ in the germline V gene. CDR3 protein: CASSQDFSRGNEQFF. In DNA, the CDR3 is TGTGCCAGCAGCCAAGATTTTAGTCGGGGCAATGAGCAGTTCTTC.

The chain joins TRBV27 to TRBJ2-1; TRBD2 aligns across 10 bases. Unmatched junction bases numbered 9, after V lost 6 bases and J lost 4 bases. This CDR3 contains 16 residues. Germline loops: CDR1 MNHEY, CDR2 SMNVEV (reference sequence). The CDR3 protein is CASSRRLAGFYNEQFF. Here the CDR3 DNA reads TGTGCCAGCAGCCGCAGACTAGCGGGTTTTTACAATGAGCAGTTCTTC.

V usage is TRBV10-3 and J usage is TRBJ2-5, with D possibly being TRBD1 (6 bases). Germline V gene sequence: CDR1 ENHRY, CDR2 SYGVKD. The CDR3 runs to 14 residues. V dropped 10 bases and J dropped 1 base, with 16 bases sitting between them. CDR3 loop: CATTAGTSQETQYF. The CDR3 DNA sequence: TGTGCCACCACTGCCGGGACATCCCAAGAGACCCAGTACTTC.

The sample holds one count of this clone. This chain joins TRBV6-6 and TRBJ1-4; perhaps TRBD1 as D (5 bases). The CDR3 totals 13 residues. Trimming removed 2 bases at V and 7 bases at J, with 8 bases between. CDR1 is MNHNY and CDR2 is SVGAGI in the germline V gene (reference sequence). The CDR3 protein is CASSYGTGEKLFF. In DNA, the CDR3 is TGTGCCAGCAGTTACGGCACAGGTGAAAAACTGTTTTTT.

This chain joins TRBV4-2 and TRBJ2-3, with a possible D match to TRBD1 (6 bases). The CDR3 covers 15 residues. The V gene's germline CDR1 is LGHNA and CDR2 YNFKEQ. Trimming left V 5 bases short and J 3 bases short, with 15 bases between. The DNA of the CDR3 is TGTGCCAGCAGCGCCGGGAAGGGGGAGACAGATACGCAGTATTTT. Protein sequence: CASSAGKGETDTQYF.

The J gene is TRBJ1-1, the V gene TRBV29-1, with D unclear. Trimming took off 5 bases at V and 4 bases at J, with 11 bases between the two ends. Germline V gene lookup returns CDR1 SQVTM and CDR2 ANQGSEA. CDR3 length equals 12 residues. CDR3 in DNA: TGCAGCGTTCCACACCGGGGCACTGAAGCTTTCTTT. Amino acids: CSVPHRGTEAFF.

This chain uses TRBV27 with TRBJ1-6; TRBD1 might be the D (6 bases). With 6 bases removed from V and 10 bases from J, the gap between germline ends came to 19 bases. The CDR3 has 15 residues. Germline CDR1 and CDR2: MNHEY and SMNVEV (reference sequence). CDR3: CASSYVGQSRSPLHF. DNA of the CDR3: TGTGCCAGCAGCTACGTAGGACAGTCTAGGTCACCCCTCCACTTT.

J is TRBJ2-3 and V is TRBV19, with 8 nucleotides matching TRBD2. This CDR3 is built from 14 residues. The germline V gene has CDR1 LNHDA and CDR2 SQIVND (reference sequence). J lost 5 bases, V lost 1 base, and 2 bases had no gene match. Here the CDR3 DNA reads TGTGCCAGTAGTATAGCGGGAGGGCGAGATACGCAGTATTTT. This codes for CASSIAGGRDTQYF.

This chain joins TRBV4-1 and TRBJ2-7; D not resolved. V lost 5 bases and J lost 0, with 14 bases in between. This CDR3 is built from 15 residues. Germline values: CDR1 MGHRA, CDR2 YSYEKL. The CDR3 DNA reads TGCGCCAGCAGCAGTGAGGCTGCAAGCTCCTACGAGCAGTACTTC. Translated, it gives CASSSEAASSYEQYF.

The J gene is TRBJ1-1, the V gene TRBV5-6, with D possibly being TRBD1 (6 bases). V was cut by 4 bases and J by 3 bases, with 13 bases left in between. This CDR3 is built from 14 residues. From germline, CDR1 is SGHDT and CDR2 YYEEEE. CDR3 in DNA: TGTGCCAGCAGCCCCGAGGACAGTTACACTGAAGCTTTCTTT. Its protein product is CASSPEDSYTEAFF.

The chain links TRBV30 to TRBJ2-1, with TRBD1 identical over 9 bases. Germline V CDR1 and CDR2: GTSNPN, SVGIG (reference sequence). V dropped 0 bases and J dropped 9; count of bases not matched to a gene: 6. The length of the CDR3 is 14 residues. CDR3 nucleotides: TGTGCCTGGAGTGTTGGGACAGGGCGGATTGAGCAGTTCTTC. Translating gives CAWSVGTGRIEQFF.

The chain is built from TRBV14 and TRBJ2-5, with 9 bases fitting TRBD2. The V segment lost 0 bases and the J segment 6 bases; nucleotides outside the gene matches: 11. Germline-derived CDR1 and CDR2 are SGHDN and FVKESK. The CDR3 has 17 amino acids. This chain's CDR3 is CASSQDNVLAGKKTQYF. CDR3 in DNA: TGTGCCAGCAGCCAAGATAATGTTCTAGCGGGGAAAAAGACCCAGTACTTC. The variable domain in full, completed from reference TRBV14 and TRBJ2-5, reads EAGVTQFPSHSVIEKGQTVTLRCDPISGHDNLYWYRRVMGKEIKFLLHFVKESKQDESGMPNNRFLAERTGGTYSTLKVQPAELEDSGVYFCASSQDNVLAGKKTQYFGPGTRLLVL.

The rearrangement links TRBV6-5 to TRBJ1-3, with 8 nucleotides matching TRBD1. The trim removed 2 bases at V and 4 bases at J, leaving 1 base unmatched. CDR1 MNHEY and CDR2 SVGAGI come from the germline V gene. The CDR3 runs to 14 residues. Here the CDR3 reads CASSYTGGGNTIYF. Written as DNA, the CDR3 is TGTGCCAGCAGTTACACAGGGGGAGGAAACACCATATATTTT.

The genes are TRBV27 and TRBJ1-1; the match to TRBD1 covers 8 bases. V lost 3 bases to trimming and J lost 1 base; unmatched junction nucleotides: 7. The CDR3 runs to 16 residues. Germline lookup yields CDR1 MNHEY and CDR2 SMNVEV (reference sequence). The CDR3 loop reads CASSLARGLSNTEAFF. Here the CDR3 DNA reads TGTGCCAGCAGTTTGGCCAGGGGGCTCTCGAACACTGAAGCTTTCTTT.

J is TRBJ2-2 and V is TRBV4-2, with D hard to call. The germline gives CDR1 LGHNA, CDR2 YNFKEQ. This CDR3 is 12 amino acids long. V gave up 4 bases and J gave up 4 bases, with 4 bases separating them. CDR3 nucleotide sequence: TGTGCCAGCAGCCCGGGCACCGGGGAGCTGTTTTTT. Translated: CASSPGTGELFF.

The CDR3 loop reads CASSQTGWAGANVLTF. The CDR3 nucleotides read TGTGCCAGCAGTCAGACAGGATGGGCTGGGGCCAACGTCCTGACTTTC. V and J are TRBV28 and TRBJ2-6, with D tentatively TRBD1 (6 bases). V was shortened by 5 bases and J by 2 bases, with 13 bases between the two germline ends. The CDR3 has 16 residues. Germline lookup yields CDR1 MDHEN and CDR2 SYDVKM.

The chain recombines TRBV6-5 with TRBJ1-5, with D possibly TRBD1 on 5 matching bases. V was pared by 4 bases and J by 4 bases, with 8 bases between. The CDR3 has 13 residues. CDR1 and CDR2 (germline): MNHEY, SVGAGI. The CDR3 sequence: CASSSSGNQPQHF. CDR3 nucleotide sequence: TGTGCCAGCAGTTCGTCAGGGAATCAGCCCCAGCATTTT.